This passage covers 12 T cell receptor beta chains from one sample sequenced in a study of T cell responses to AZD1222 COVID-19 vaccine. Clones were sequenced by immunoSEQ multiplex PCR, and TCRdb holds only the in-frame ones, with some missing. The sample records around 130,000 clones, approximately 93% being singletons. Here the sequenced sample was peripheral blood, taken on day 0 of AZD1222 vaccination. These receptor sequences come from an adult in good health.

This sequence joins TRBV11-3 and TRBJ2-1, with 13 bases aligning to TRBD2. Germline CDR1 is SGHNT and CDR2 is YENEEA. The CDR3 length is 16 residues. With 4 bases clipped from V and 7 bases from J, the junction kept 7 bases outside the gene matches. CDR3 DNA: TGTGCCAGCAGCTCCCGGACTAGCGGGAGTTCGAATGAGCAGTTCTTC. Its protein is CASSSRTSGSSNEQFF. The full variable domain, completed using reference TRBV11-3 and TRBJ2-1, is EAGVVQSPRYKIIEKKQPVAFWCNPISGHNTLYWYLQNLGQGPELLIRYENEEAVDDSQLPKDRFSAERLKGVDSTLKIQPAELGDSAVYLCASSSRTSGSSNEQFFGPGTRLTVL.

This clone was observed a single time. The rearrangement uses TRBV28 and TRBJ2-1, with 7 bases matching TRBD2. The junction had 17 bases not matched to a gene; V was cut back by 6 bases and J by 9 bases. This CDR3 has 16 residues. Germline loops: CDR1 MDHEN, CDR2 SYDVKM. As DNA, the CDR3 is TGTGCCAGCAGCTCACTAGCGACCCAAAAACGGGGTGAGCAGTTCTTC. The encoded protein is CASSSLATQKRGEQFF.

V and J are TRBV3-1 (or the pseudogene TRBV3-2) and TRBJ2-2; 8 bases line up with TRBD2. CDR3 length: 18 residues. Germline loops: CDR1 LGHDT, CDR2 YNNKEL (reference sequence). V was pared by 4 bases and J by 4 bases, with 14 bases of the junction left unmatched. The CDR3 DNA sequence: TGTGCCAGCAGCCGCGACCCAGTTACTAGCGGAGTCACCGGGGAGCTGTTTTTT. Translating it yields CASSRDPVTSGVTGELFF.

This sequence joins TRBV11-2 and TRBJ2-5; 11 bases align to TRBD2. Trimming took 5 bases from V and 6 from J; bases not matched to a gene: 14. The CDR3 length is 17 residues. Germline V lookup: CDR1 SGHAT, CDR2 FQNNGV. CDR3 sequence: CASSIAASGGMIKTQYF. CDR3 DNA sequence: TGTGCCAGCAGCATAGCGGCTAGCGGGGGGATGATAAAGACCCAGTACTTC.

In its sample, this clone was seen a few times. The V and J genes are TRBV19 and TRBJ2-2; 7 nucleotides line up with TRBD2. The V gene's germline CDR1 is LNHDA and CDR2 SQIVND (reference sequence). The CDR3 covers 15 residues. The junction had 9 bases not matched to a gene; V was cut back by 8 bases and J by 3 bases. Here the CDR3 reads CASLTGGSDTGELFF. The CDR3 region has the DNA TGTGCCAGTTTAACGGGAGGATCCGACACCGGGGAGCTGTTTTTT.

The V gene is TRBV19, the J gene TRBJ1-1; D not resolved. V shed 0 bases and J shed 5 bases, with 4 bases lying between them. This CDR3 has 12 residues. CDR1 and CDR2 from the germline V gene are LNHDA and SQIVND (reference sequence). CDR3 nucleotides: TGTGCCAGTAGTATAGAGGGGACTGAAGCTTTCTTT. This gives the protein CASSIEGTEAFF.

The gene calls are TRBV11-2 and TRBJ1-5, with 9 nucleotides matching TRBD1. The CDR3 runs to 13 residues. The junction had 7 bases not matched to a gene; V was cut back by 5 bases and J by 11 bases. The germline gives CDR1 SGHAT, CDR2 FQNNGV. This chain's CDR3 is CASSQGQGRAQHF. The CDR3 coding sequence is TGTGCCAGCAGCCAGGGACAGGGTCGGGCCCAGCATTTT.

The chain is built from TRBV2 and TRBJ2-1; TRBD1 matches at 11 bases. Germline trimming cut 4 bases from V and 9 bases from J; bases unmatched to any gene: 8. Germline values: CDR1 SNHLY, CDR2 FYNNEI. The CDR3 is 15 amino acids. The CDR3 nucleotides read TGTGCCAGCAGTGTAGGGGGACAGGGGGTCGGTGAGCAGTTCTTC. The encoded protein is CASSVGGQGVGEQFF.

Notes on this clone: The junction departs from germline at one end; a sequencing error may be responsible. The V call is TRBV16, the J call TRBJ1-5; D perhaps matches TRBD1 (6 bases). Looked up from germline, CDR1 is KGHSY and CDR2 is FQNENV. The length of the CDR3 is 14 residues. The CDR3 sequence: CASTQGQGNQPQHF. The CDR3, as DNA: TGTGCCAGCACCCAAGGGCAGGGGAATCAGCCCCAGCATTTT.

This clone was seen more than once but under ten times. The chain has TRBV3-1 (or the pseudogene TRBV3-2) and TRBJ1-3; D is unresolved. The V gene lost 3 bases and the J gene lost 0 bases, with 6 bases spanning the gap. The CDR3 sequence is 14 residues long. Per the germline V gene, CDR1 is LGHDT and CDR2 is YNNKEL (reference sequence). The CDR3 spells CASSHAVSGNTIYF. CDR3 nucleotide sequence: TGTGCCAGCAGCCATGCGGTCTCTGGAAACACCATATATTTT.

This chain connects TRBV5-1 to TRBJ1-2; tentative D call: TRBD1 (5 bases). Germline V lookup: CDR1 SGHRS, CDR2 YFSETQ. Trimming stripped 0 bases from V and 2 bases from J, with 5 bases between. The CDR3 spans 13 residues. This CDR3 is CASSLGQNYGYTF. CDR3 in DNA: TGCGCCAGCAGCTTGGGACAGAACTATGGCTACACCTTC.

This rearrangement joins TRBV4-3 to TRBJ2-1; TRBD1 matches at 8 bases. The CDR3 covers 14 residues. V lost 4 bases, J lost 4 bases, and 3 bases stayed unmatched. CDR1 LGHNA and CDR2 YSLEER come from the germline V gene. DNA for the CDR3: TGCGCCAGCAGCCCCGGACAGGGATACAATGAGCAGTTCTTC. Protein product: CASSPGQGYNEQFF.